This TCR beta chain comes out of a study of T cell repertoires in cytomegalovirus infection. Trimming removed 6 bases from V and 8 bases from J, with 7 bases in between. Per germline, CDR1 MDHEN and CDR2 SYDVKM. CDR3 length: 10 amino acids. This clonotype was seen repeatedly, ten times or more. The antigen remains unidentified. TCRdb recomputed calls from the reads with MiXCR, one row per CDR3 protein. The repertoire holds about 500,000 distinct CDR3 sequences, 30% to 35% seen once, with under 20% in the top ten. The rearrangement uses TRBV28 and TRBJ1-2; D not resolved. The TCR originated in a human donor in good health (CMV status not recorded). Some clones in this sample may be carry-over from other donors' samples. Here the sequenced sample was cultured PBMCs, taken from culture after CMV antigen stimulation. The CDR3 nucleotides read TGTGCCAGCAGAAACATCGGCTACACCTTC. Its translation is CASRNIGYTF.